The entry below describes one T cell receptor (beta chain). Its target is not known. Trimming removed 4 bases from V and 8 bases from J, with 15 bases in between. Germline V gives CDR1 MDHEN, CDR2 SYDVKM. The CDR3 is 13 residues long. Libraries of TCR beta came from quantitative 5'-RACE with molecular barcodes. MiXCR was run by TCRdb on the 5' RACE reads, yielding one entry per CDR3 protein. The sample lists 700,000 to 1,000,000 distinct CDR3 sequences; 12% were seen once. These data come from a study of CD8 T cells in ankylosing spondylitis. Study-wide results and limits: Blood from ankylosing spondylitis patients appeared to carry a characteristic eight-variant TCR beta motif.

The rearrangement links TRBV28 to TRBJ2-7; D is uncertain. The sequenced sample was blood, either unsorted or a sorted T cell fraction (not recorded which). The TCR was taken from a male donor with ankylosing spondylitis. The CDR3 sequence is CASSYPYEHQQYF. In DNA form, the CDR3 reads TGTGCCAGCAGTTACCCTTATGAACACCAGCAGTACTTC.